This TCR beta chain was captured in a study of cytomegalovirus exposure and HLA in healthy donors. General study findings and limits: In an earlier analysis, most TCR beta V segments were productive about 87% or about 30% of the time.

Every donor was a healthy person donating bone marrow. A note on this clone: Its specificity is not known.

PCR employed 60 Vbeta and 13 Jbeta primers. Assay: immunoSEQ multiplex PCR; the TCRdb copy retains only in-frame clones and omits some. The sample contains roughly 100,000 clones, 75% to 85% of which appear only once. V dropped 5 bases and J dropped 6; count of bases not matched to a gene: 16. This CDR3 has 17 residues. Looked up from germline, CDR1 is SGHTA and CDR2 is FQGNSA. This TCR was sampled from a man aged 25-45 years in good health and CMV-seronegative. Material for sequencing was PBMCs. The chain links TRBV7-2 to TRBJ2-3; 8 bases are a match to TRBD2. CDR3 DNA: TGTGCCAGCAGCCCTTCACCGGGACTAGGTTTGGGGGATACGCAGTATTTT. Protein product: CASSPSPGLGLGDTQYF.